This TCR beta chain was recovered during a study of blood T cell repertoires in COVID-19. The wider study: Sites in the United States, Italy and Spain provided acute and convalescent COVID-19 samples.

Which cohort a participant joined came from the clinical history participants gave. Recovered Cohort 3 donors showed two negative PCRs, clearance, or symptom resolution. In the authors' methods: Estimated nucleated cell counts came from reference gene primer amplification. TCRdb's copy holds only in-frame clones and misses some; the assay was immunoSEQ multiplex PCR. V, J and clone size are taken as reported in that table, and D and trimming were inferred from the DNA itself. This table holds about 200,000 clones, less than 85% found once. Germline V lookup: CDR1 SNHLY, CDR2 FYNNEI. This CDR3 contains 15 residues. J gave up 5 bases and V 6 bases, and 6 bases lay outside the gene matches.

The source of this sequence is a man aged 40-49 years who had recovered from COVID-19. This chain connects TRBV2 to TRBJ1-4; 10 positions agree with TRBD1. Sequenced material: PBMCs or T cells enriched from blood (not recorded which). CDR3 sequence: CASRETGGRNEKLFF. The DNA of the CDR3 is TGTGCCAGCAGGGAGACAGGGGGCAGGAATGAAAAACTGTTTTTT.